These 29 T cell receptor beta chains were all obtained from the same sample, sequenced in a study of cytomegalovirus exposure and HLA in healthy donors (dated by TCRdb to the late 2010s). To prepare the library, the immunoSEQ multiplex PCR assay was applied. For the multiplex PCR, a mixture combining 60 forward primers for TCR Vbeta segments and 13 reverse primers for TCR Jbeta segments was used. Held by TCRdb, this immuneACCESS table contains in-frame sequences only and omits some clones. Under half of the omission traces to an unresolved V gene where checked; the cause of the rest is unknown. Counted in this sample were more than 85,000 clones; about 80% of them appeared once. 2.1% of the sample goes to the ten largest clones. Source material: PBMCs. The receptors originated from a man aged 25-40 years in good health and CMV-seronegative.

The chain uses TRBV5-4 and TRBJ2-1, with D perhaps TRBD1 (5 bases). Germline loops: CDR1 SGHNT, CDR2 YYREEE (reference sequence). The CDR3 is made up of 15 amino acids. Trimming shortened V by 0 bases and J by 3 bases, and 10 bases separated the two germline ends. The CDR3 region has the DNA TGTGCCAGCAGCTTGGGGCAGGGCAGCTACAATGAGCAGTTCTTC. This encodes CASSLGQGSYNEQFF.

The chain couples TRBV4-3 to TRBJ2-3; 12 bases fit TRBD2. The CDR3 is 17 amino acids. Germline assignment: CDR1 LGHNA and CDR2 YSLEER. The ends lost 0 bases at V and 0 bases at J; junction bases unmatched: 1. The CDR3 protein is CASSQDGLAGSTDTQYF. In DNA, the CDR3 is TGCGCCAGCAGCCAAGATGGACTAGCGGGGAGCACAGATACGCAGTATTTT.

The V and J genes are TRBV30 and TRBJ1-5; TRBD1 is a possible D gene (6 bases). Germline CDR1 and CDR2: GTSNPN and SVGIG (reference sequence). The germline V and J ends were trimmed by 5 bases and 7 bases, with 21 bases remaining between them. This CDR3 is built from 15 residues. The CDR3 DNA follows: TGTGCCTGGGGCAGGGGCCTTGGGCTTAACCAGCCCCAGCATTTT. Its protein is CAWGRGLGLNQPQHF.

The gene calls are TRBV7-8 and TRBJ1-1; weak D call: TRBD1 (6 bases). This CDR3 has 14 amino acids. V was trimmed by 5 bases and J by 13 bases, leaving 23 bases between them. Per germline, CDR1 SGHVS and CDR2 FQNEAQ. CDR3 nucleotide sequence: TGTGCCAGCAGCCAGGCCGGGACATACAGAGACGTTTTCTTT. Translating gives CASSQAGTYRDVFF.

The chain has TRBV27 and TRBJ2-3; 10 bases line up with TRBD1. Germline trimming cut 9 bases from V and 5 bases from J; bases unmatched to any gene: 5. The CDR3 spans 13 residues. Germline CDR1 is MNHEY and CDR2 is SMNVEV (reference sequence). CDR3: CASTRDRGDTQYF. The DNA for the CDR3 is TGTGCCAGTACCCGGGACAGGGGAGATACGCAGTATTTT.

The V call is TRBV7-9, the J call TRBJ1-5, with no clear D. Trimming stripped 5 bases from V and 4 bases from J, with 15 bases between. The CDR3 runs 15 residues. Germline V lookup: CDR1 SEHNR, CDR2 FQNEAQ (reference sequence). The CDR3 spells CASSPSGGENQPQHF. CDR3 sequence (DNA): TGTGCCAGCAGCCCCTCGGGTGGGGAGAATCAGCCCCAGCATTTT.

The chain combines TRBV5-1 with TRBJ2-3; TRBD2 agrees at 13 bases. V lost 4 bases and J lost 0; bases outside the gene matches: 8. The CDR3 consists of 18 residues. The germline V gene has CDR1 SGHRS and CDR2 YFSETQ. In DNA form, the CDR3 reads TGCGCCAGCAGCAGCTCCGGGACTAGCGGGGCTAGCACAGATACGCAGTATTTT. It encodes CASSSSGTSGASTDTQYF. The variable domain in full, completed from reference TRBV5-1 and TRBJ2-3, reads KAGVTQTPRYLIKTRGQQVTLSCSPISGHRSVSWYQQTPGQGLQFLFEYFSETQRNKGNFPGRFSGRQFSNSRSEMNVSTLELGDSALYLCASSSSGTSGASTDTQYFGPGTRLTVL.

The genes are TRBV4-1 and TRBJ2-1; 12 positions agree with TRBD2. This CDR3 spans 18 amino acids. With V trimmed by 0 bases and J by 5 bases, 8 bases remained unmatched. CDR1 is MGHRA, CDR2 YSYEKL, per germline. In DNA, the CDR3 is TGCGCCAGCAGCCAAGATCCCCGACTAGCGGGAGATCACAATGAGCAGTTCTTC. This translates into CASSQDPRLAGDHNEQFF.

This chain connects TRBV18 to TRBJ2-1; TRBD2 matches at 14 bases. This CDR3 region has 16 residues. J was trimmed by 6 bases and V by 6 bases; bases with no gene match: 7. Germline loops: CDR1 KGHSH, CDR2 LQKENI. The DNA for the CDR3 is TGTGCCAGCTCCCTAGGGACTAGCGGGAGATCCAATGAGCAGTTCTTC. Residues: CASSLGTSGRSNEQFF.

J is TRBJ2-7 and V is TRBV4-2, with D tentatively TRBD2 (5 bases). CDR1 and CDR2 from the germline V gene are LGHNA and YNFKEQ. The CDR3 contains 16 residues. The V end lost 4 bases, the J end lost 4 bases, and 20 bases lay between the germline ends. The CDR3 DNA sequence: TGTGCCAGCAGCCCAAGAGAGGGCCCTTCGGTATACGAGCAGTACTTC. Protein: CASSPREGPSVYEQYF.

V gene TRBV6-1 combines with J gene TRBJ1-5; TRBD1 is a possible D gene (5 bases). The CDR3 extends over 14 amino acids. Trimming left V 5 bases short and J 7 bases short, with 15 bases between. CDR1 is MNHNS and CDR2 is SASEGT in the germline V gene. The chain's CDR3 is CASSRGVERQPQHF. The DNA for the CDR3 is TGTGCCAGCAGTCGGGGGGTAGAAAGACAGCCCCAGCATTTT.

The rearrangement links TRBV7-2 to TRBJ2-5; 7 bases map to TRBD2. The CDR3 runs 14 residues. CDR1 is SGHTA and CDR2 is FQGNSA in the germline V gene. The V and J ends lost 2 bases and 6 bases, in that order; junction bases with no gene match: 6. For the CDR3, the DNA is TGTGCCAGCAGCTTACCGGGGGGAACAAAGACCCAGTACTTC. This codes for CASSLPGGTKTQYF.

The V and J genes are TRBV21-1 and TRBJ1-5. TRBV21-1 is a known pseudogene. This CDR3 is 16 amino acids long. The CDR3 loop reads CASRVTGGRGDQPQHF. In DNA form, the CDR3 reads TGTGCCAGCAGAGTCACGGGGGGGCGCGGAGATCAGCCCCAGCATTTT.

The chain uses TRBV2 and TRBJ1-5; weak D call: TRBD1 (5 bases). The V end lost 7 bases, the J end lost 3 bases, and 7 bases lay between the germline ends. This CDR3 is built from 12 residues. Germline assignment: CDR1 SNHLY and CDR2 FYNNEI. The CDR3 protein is CASMTDNQPQHF. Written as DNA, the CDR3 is TGTGCCAGCATGACAGACAATCAGCCCCAGCATTTT.

This chain's CDR3 is CASSLGRWNEQFF. DNA of the CDR3: TGTGCCAGTTCCCTAGGTAGATGGAATGAGCAGTTCTTC. The chain combines TRBV19 with TRBJ2-1; D gene uncertain. The CDR3 contains 13 residues. The V gene's germline CDR1 is LNHDA and CDR2 SQIVND (reference sequence). V lost 8 bases, J lost 7 bases, and 15 bases lay in between.

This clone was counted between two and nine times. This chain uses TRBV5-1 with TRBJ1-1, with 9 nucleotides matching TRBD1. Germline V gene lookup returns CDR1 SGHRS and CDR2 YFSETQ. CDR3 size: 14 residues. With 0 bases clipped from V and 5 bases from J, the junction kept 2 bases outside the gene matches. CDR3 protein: CASSLGQGGTEAFF. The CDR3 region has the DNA TGCGCCAGCAGCTTGGGACAGGGGGGAACTGAAGCTTTCTTT.

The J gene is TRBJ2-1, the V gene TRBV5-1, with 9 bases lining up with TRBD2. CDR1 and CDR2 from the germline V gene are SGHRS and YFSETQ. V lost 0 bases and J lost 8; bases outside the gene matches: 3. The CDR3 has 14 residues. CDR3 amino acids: CASSLGGRADEQFF. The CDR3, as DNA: TGCGCCAGCAGCTTGGGCGGGAGGGCTGATGAGCAGTTCTTC.

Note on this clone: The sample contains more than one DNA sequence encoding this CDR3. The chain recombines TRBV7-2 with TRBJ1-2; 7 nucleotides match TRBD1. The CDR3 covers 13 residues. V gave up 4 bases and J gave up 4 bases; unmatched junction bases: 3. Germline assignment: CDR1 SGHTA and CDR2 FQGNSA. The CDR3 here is CASSSGQTYGYTF. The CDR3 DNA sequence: TGTGCCAGCAGCTCGGGACAGACCTATGGCTACACCTTC.

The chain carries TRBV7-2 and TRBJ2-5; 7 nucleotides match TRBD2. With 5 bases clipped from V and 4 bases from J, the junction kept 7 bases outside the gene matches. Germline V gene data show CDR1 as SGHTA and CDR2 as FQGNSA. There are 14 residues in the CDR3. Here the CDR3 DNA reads TGTGCCAGCAGCCGACCGGGGGGAGGAGAGACCCAGTACTTC. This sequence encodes CASSRPGGGETQYF.

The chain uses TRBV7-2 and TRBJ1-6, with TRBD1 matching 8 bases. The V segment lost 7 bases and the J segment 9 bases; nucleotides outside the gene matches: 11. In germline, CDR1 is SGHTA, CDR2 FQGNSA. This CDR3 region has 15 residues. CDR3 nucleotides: TGTGCCAGCACGGACAGGGCGGGTATTGGTTCACCCCTCCACTTT. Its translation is CASTDRAGIGSPLHF.

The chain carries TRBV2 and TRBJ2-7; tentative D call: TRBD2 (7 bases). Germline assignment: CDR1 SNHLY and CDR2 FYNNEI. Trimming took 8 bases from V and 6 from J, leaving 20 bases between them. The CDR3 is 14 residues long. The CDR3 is CASGGAGHFGEQYF. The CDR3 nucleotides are TGTGCCAGCGGGGGGGCAGGGCATTTCGGCGAGCAGTACTTC.

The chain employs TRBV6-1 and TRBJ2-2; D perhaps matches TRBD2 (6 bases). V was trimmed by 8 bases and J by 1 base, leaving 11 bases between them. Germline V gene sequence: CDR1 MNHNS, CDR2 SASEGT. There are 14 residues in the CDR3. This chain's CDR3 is CASLRRENTGELFF. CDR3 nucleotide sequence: TGTGCCAGCCTGAGGCGGGAGAACACCGGGGAGCTGTTTTTT.

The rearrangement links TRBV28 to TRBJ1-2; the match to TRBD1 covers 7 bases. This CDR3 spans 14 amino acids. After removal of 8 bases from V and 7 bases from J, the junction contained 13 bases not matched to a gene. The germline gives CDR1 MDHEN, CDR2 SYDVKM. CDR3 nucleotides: TGTGCCAGCCACCTCCGACAGGGCCGACGTGGCTACACCTTC. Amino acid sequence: CASHLRQGRRGYTF.

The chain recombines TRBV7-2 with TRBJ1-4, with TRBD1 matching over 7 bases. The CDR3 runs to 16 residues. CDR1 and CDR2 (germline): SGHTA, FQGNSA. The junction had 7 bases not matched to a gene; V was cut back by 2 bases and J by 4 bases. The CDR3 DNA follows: TGTGCCAGCAGCTTACAGCGGACAGGTCTTAATGAAAAACTGTTTTTT. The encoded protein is CASSLQRTGLNEKLFF. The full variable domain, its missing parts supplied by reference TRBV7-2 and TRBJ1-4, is GAGVSQSPSNKVTEKGKDVELRCDPISGHTALYWYRQSLGQGLEFLIYFQGNSAPDKSGLPSDRFSAERTGGSVSTLTIQRTQQEDSAVYLCASSLQRTGLNEKLFFGSGTQLSVL.

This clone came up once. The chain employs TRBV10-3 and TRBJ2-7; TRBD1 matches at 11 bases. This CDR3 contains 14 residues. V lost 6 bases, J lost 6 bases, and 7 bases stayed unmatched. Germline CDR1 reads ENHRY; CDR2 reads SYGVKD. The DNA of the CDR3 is TGTGCCATCAGCCCGGGACAGGGGGAGGCCGAGCAGTACTTC. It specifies CAISPGQGEAEQYF.

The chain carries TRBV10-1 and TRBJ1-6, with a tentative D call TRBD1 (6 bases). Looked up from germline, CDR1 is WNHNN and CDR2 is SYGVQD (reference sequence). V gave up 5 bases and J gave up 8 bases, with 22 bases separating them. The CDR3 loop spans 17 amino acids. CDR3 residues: CASSFYSPGQRHSPLHF. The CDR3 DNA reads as TGCGCCAGCAGTTTCTATTCACCGGGACAAAGGCATTCACCCCTCCACTTT.

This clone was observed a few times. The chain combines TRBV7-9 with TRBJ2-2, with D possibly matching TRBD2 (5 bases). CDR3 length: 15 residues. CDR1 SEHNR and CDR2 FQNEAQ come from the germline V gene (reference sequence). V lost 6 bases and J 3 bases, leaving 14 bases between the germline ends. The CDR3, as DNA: TGTGCCAGCAGTTTTTCCGGGGTTGACACCGGGGAGCTGTTTTTT. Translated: CASSFSGVDTGELFF.

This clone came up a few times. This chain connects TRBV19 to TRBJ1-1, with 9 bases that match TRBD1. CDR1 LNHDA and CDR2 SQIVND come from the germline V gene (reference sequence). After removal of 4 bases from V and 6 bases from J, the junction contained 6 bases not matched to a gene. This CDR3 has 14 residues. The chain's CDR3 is CASSTPQGAAEAFF. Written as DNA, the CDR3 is TGTGCCAGTAGTACCCCACAGGGGGCGGCTGAAGCTTTCTTT.

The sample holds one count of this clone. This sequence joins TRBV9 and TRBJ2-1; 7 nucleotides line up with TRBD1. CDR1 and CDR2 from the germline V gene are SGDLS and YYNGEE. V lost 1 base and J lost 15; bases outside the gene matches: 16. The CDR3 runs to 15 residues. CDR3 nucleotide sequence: TGTGCCAGCAGCGTAAGCCCCGGGACAGAGTCAGGACCGTTCTTC. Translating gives CASSVSPGTESGPFF.